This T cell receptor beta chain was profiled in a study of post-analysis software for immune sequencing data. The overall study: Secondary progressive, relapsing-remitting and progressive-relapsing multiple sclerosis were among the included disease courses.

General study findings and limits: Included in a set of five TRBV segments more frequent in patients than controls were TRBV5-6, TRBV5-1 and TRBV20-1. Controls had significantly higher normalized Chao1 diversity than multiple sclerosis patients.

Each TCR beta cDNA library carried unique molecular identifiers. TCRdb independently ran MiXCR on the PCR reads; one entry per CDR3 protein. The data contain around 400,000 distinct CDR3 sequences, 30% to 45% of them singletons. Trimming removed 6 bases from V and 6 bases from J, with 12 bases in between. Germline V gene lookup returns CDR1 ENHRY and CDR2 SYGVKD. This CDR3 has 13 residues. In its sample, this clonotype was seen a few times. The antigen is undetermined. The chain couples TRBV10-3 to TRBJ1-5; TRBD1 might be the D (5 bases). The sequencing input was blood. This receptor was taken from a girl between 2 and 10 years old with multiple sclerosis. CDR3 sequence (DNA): TGTGCCATCAGCGGGCGCGGGGGTCAGCCCCAGCATTTT. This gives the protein CAISGRGGQPQHF.